The 14 T cell receptor beta chains below come from one sample, sequenced in a study of shared clonotypes between healthy human individuals (dated by TCRdb to about 2020). Library preparation was by the immunoSEQ multiplex PCR assay. In TCRdb, the immuneACCESS table is reduced to in-frame sequences with V and J assigned. These tables do not hold every clone; where another copy was compared, an unresolved V gene accounts for under half, and the others remain unexplained. The sample yields about 470,000 clones; around 75% were counted once. The ten largest account for around 14% of the sample. The sequencing input was PBMCs. These receptors were collected from a middle-aged woman in good health. Some clones in this sample may be carry-over from other donors' samples.

The chain recombines TRBV6-5 with TRBJ2-7, with D unresolved. Germline assignment: CDR1 MNHEY and CDR2 SVGAGI. The CDR3 extends over 12 amino acids. Trimming cost V 4 bases and J 2 bases, with 6 bases left between them. In DNA, the CDR3 is TGTGCCAGCAGTTCGACAACCTACGAGCAGTACTTC. It specifies CASSSTTYEQYF.

Of note for this clone: Other DNA sequences in this sample translate to the same CDR3. The chain has TRBV7-2 and TRBJ2-5; D is unclear. The CDR3 is made up of 13 amino acids. Trimming removed 1 base at V and 2 bases at J, with 5 bases between. Germline V gene sequence: CDR1 SGHTA, CDR2 FQGNSA. The CDR3 nucleotides are TGTGCCAGCAGCTTAGGCCGACAAGAGACCCAGTACTTC. Translating it yields CASSLGRQETQYF.

This chain links TRBV30 with TRBJ2-7, with unresolved D. Trimming shortened V by 5 bases and J by 2 bases, and 7 bases separated the two germline ends. CDR1 and CDR2 from the germline V gene are GTSNPN and SVGIG (reference sequence). CDR3 length: 11 residues. CDR3 amino acids: CAWAVTYEQYF. The CDR3 DNA reads as TGTGCCTGGGCCGTTACCTACGAGCAGTACTTC.

In this sample, this clone turned up a few times. The V and J genes are TRBV11-2 and TRBJ1-2; 8 bases line up with TRBD1. This CDR3 region has 14 residues. With V trimmed by 2 bases and J by 8 bases, 7 bases remained unmatched. The germline V gene has CDR1 SGHAT and CDR2 FQNNGV. CDR3 in DNA: TGTGCCAGCAGCTTACAGGGGGCCACGGAGGGCTACACCTTC. Its translation is CASSLQGATEGYTF.

This chain joins TRBV18 and TRBJ2-3; 8 bases agree with TRBD1. CDR1 KGHSH and CDR2 LQKENI come from the germline V gene. Trimming at V came to 0 bases and at J to 4 bases, leaving 6 bases not matched to a gene. This CDR3 has 16 amino acids. As DNA, the CDR3 is TGTGCCAGCTCACCACCTGGCAGGGGGCAAGCAGATACGCAGTATTTT. Amino acid sequence: CASSPPGRGQADTQYF.

This clone was found a few times. The V and J genes are TRBV28 and TRBJ2-1; TRBD2 aligns across 9 bases. Germline CDR1 reads MDHEN; CDR2 reads SYDVKM. CDR3 size: 16 residues. The J segment lost 4 bases and the V segment lost 3 bases, leaving 7 bases of the junction unmatched. The CDR3 DNA is TGTGCCAGCAGTTTTGGCTCTAGCGGGGTGTACAATGAGCAGTTCTTC. It is translated as CASSFGSSGVYNEQFF.

In regard to this clone: The junction and the germline gene differ at one end; a read error may be behind it. The V and J genes are TRBV7-9 and TRBJ2-2; D is unclear. This CDR3 has 13 amino acids. The V gene's germline CDR1 is SEHNR and CDR2 FQNEAQ (reference sequence). The CDR3 coding sequence is TGCGGTCAGGCCGCCCACCGGACCGGGGAGCTGTTTTTT. This sequence encodes CGQAAHRTGELFF. Full variable domain (rest looked up from reference TRBV7-9 and TRBJ2-2): DTGVSQNPRHKITKRGQNVTFRCDPISEHNRLYWYRQTLGQGPEFLTYFQNEAQLEKSRLLSDRFSAERPKGSFSTLEIQRTEQGDSAMYLCGQAAHRTGELFFGEGSRLTVL.

The V and J genes are TRBV6-6 and TRBJ2-5; TRBD2 matches at 8 bases. The CDR3 runs to 15 residues. The V gene end was trimmed by 2 bases and the J gene end by 7 bases; junction bases not matched to a gene: 9. Germline CDR1 MNHNY, CDR2 SVGAGI (reference sequence). The CDR3 region has the DNA TGTGCCAGCAGTTACGCGGGGGGCGCCGCGGGGACCCAGTACTTC. Its translation is CASSYAGGAAGTQYF.

The V call is TRBV10-3, the J call TRBJ2-1; the match to TRBD1 covers 8 bases. Looked up from germline, CDR1 is ENHRY and CDR2 is SYGVKD. The CDR3 extends over 16 amino acids. V trimming: 0 bases; J trimming: 6 bases; junction bases outside the gene matches: 7. In DNA form, the CDR3 reads TGTGCCATCAGTGAGTCGTTTACAGGGGGTCGCAATGAGCAGTTCTTC. Translated: CAISESFTGGRNEQFF.

This clone turned up a few times. This rearrangement joins TRBV5-1 to TRBJ2-2; D possibly uses TRBD1 or TRBD2 (5 bases each). Trimming removed 0 bases from V and 3 bases from J, with 15 bases in between. The CDR3 totals 17 residues. Germline assignment: CDR1 SGHRS and CDR2 YFSETQ. CDR3 DNA sequence: TGCGCCAGCAGCTTGGCTGGGGGAAGGAGTCACACCGGGGAGCTGTTTTTT. This sequence encodes CASSLAGGRSHTGELFF.

The genes are TRBV15 and TRBJ2-7; 7 positions agree with TRBD1. The CDR3 is 15 amino acids. Trimming took 0 bases from V and 3 from J; bases not matched to a gene: 5. Per germline, CDR1 LNHNV and CDR2 YYDKDF (reference sequence). CDR3 sequence reads: CATSRDRGQGYEQYF. Here the CDR3 DNA reads TGTGCCACCAGCAGAGATAGGGGGCAGGGCTACGAGCAGTACTTC.

The chain couples TRBV18 to TRBJ1-2, with D perhaps matching TRBD1 (6 bases). Deletions cut 3 bases from V and 1 base from J, with 9 bases between. This CDR3 is built from 14 residues. Germline CDR1 and CDR2: KGHSH and LQKENI. The CDR3 sequence: CASSPGTHNYGYTF. CDR3 in DNA: TGTGCCAGCTCACCGGGGACACATAACTATGGCTACACCTTC.

The chain joins TRBV27 to TRBJ2-5, with D perhaps matching TRBD2 (6 bases). The germline CDR1 and CDR2 sequences are MNHEY and SMNVEV (reference sequence). V lost 10 bases to trimming and J lost 5 bases, with 20 bases between them. The CDR3 is 14 residues long. CDR3 residues: CATRGLRERETQYF. CDR3 DNA sequence: TGTGCCACCCGGGGACTTAGGGAGCGGGAGACCCAGTACTTC.

In this sample, this clone turned up many times. The genes are TRBV27 and TRBJ2-5; the match to TRBD2 covers 7 bases. This CDR3 is built from 13 residues. The germline CDR1 and CDR2 sequences are MNHEY and SMNVEV (reference sequence). V trimming: 6 bases; J trimming: 5 bases; junction bases outside the gene matches: 6. CDR3 sequence reads: CASRIYGGETQYF. In DNA form, the CDR3 reads TGTGCCAGCAGGATATACGGGGGGGAGACCCAGTACTTC.